This note documents a single T cell receptor beta chain sequence. This clonotype occurred many times. There is no known antigen for this receptor. Base qualities are not recorded, but no much larger clone differs from it by a single base. The data are from a study of response to subunit inactivated influenza vaccine listed by TCRdb under 2018. About the full investigation: To follow how T cells responded to a trivalent subunit inactivated influenza vaccine, the researchers relied on deep quantitative profiling of the T cell receptor repertoire.

Summary of the overall study and its limitations: The authors suggested that each seasonal influenza vaccination may recruit only a limited number of new T cells.

Library generation was performed with RT-PCR. The instrument was an Illumina HiSeq 2500. Starting from the raw public reads, TCRdb applied fastp trimming at Q25, assembled clones with MiXCR and retained in-frame beta chains. A single entry per CDR3 protein holds the most common genes and DNA from its merged rows. The sample table holds roughly 700,000 distinct CDR3 sequences, of which approximately 15% were seen once. Around 6.5% of the sample is in the top ten clones. In the germline V gene, CDR1 corresponds to MGHRA and CDR2 to YSYEKL. The CDR3 runs 14 amino acids, cysteine and phenylalanine included. The DNA shown is the 42-base CDR3, in frame from base 1. V loses 1 base, J loses 2 bases, and the germline ends lie 7 bases apart.

This sequence uses TRBV4-1 and TRBJ2-3; TRBD1 is perhaps the D gene, given 6 matching bases. Sequencing used PBMCs from blood, obtained approximately 15 days before vaccination. This sequence originates from a man aged 45 to 65 who received an inactivated influenza vaccine. Donor details come from another sample of the same person, matched by shared clones. The nucleotide sequence is given as TGCGCCAGCAGCCAAGTGGGACACACAGATACGCAGTATTTT. The resulting protein is CASSQVGHTDTQYF.